This TCR beta chain was captured by sequencing in a study of T cell responses to AZD1222 COVID-19 vaccine. TCRdb's table, derived via immunoSEQ multiplex PCR, lists solely in-frame clones and lacks some. The sample shows 120,000 to 150,000 clones, about 90% of them seen only once. The CDR3 contains 13 residues. The germline V and J ends were trimmed by 5 bases and 6 bases, with 11 bases remaining between them. Germline-derived CDR1 and CDR2 are MNHEY and SMNVEV (reference sequence). This sequence originates from an adult in good health. The sequencing here drew on peripheral blood, taken on day 0 of AZD1222 vaccination. The chain couples TRBV27 to TRBJ1-5, with D perhaps TRBD1 (5 bases). The CDR3 DNA reads as TGTGCCAGCAGTGCGTGGGACGGTCAGCCCCAGCATTTT. Protein sequence: CASSAWDGQPQHF.